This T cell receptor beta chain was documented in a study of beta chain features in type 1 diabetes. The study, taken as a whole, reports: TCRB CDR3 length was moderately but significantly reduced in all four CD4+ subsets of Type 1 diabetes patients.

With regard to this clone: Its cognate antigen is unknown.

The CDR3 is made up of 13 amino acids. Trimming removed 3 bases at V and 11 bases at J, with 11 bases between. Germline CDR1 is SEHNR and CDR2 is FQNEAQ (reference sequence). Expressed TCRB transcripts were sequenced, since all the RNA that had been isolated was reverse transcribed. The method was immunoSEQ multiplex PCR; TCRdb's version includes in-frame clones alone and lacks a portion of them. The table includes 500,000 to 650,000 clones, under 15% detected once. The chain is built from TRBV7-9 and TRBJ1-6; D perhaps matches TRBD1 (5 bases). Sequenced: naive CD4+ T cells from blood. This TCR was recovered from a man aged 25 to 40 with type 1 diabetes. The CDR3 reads CASSFQGGTPLHF. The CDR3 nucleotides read TGTGCCAGCAGCTTCCAGGGTGGGACACCCCTCCACTTT.